Here is one TCR beta chain with its context. No antigen is known for it. TCRbeta libraries were built with three rounds of nested PCR, modified from ARM-PCR. One entry per CDR3 protein, called by TCRdb with MiXCR from the multiplex PCR reads. This table has approximately 120,000 distinct CDR3 sequences, 55% to 75% appearing once. This sample is part of a study of tumor and adjacent non-tumor tissue in lung cancer. Overall study findings and caveats: Tumor repertoires had a smaller top 100 clone share than normal lung.

Germline V gene data show CDR1 as MNHEY and CDR2 as SVGAGI. The CDR3 is 14 amino acids. J was trimmed by 6 bases and V by 4 bases; bases with no gene match: 9. The template was RNA from unsorted bulk tissue. Donors were chemotherapy-naive, newly diagnosed lung cancer surgical patients in China, August–late 2014. The sequenced material came from lung tumor tissue. V gene TRBV6-5 combines with J gene TRBJ2-7; the match to TRBD2 covers 7 bases. The sequence came from a young man with non-small cell lung cancer. CDR3: CASSSGTGGGEQYF. Here the CDR3 DNA reads TGTGCCAGCAGTTCCGGGACGGGGGGTGGCGAGCAGTACTTC.